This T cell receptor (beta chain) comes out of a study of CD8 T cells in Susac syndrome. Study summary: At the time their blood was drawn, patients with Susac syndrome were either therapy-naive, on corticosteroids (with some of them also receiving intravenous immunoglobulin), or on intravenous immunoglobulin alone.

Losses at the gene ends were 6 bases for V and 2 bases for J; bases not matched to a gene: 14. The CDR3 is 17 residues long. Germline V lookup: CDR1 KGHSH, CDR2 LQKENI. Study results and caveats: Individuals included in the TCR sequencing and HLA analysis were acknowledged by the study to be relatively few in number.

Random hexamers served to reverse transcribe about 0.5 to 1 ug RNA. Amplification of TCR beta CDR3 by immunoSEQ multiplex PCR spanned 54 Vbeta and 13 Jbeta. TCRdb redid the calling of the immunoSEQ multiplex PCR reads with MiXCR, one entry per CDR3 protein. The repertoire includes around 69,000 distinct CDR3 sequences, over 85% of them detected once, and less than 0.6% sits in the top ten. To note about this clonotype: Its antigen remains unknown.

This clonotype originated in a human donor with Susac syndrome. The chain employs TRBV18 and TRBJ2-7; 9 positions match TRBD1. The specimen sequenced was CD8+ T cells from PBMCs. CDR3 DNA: TGTGCCAGCTCCCGCGGCTCCGGGACAGGGCCTCCCTACGAGCAGTACTTC. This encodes CASSRGSGTGPPYEQYF.